The following is a T cell receptor (beta chain) sequence with its context. Its specificity is unknown. Every donor provided approximately 10 milliliters of peripheral blood. The length of the CDR3 is 16 residues. V lost 3 bases and J lost 5, with 18 bases in between. The data belong to a study of blood T cells in healthy people across ages. About the study: In model experiments, template switching was able to capture about one barcoded beta molecule for every two T cells that were present.

Then a second PCR, running about 6 to 11 cycles, was carried out with a sample-barcoded 5' primer and a J-beta primer mix. TCRdb passed the 5' RACE reads through MiXCR, listing each CDR3 protein once. The table shows roughly 410,000 distinct CDR3 sequences, with about 55% occurring only once. Whole-study results and caveats: Using unsorted PBMCs precluded a conclusive naive versus antigen-experienced comparison. There was a strong correlation between TCR beta diversity and naive T cell percentage.

V gene TRBV12-3 or TRBV12-4 combines with J gene TRBJ2-3; possible D gene TRBD1, 6 bases. Sequences were obtained from blood. This clonotype originated in a man in his sixties in good health. In DNA form, the CDR3 reads TGTGCCAGCAGTTTCTACGGAGGCGCGACAGGAGATACGCAGTATTTT. Protein sequence: CASSFYGGATGDTQYF.